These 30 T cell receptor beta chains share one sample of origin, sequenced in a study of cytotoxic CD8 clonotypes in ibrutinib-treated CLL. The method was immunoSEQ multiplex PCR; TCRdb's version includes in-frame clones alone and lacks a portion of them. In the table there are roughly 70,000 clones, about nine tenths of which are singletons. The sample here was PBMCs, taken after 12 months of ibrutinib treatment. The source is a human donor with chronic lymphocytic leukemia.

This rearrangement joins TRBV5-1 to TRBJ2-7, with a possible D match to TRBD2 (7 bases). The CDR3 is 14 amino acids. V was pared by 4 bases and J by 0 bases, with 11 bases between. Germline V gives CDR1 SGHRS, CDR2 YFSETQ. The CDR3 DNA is TGCGCCAGCAGCCGGGGGGACACCTCCTACGAGCAGTACTTC. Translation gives CASSRGDTSYEQYF.

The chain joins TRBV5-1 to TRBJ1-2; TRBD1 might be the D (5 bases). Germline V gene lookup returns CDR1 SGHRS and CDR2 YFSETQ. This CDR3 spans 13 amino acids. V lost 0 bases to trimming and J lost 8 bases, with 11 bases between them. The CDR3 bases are TGCGCCAGCAGCTTGGGGTCCAGGGAAGGCTACACCTTC. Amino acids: CASSLGSREGYTF.

The CDR3 DNA is TGTGCCAGCAGTCAACTAGCGGGAGGGCCAGGCGAGCAGTTCTTC. Translated: CASSQLAGGPGEQFF. The V and J genes are TRBV27 and TRBJ2-1, with 13 bases matching TRBD2. The CDR3 has 15 amino acids. CDR1 MNHEY and CDR2 SMNVEV come from the germline V gene (reference sequence). Trimming at V came to 5 bases and at J to 10 bases, leaving 8 bases not matched to a gene.

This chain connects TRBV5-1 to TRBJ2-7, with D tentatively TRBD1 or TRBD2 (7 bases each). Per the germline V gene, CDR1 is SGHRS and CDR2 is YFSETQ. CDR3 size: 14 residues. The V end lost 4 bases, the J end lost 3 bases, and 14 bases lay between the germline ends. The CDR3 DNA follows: TGCGCCAGCAGCCAAGGGGGCGGGAGCTACGAGCAGTACTTC. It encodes CASSQGGGSYEQYF.

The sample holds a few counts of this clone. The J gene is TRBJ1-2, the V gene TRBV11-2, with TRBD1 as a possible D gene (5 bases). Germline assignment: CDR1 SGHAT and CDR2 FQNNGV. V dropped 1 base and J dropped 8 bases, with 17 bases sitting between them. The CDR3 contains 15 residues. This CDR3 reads CASSLASSGDGGYTF. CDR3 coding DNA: TGTGCCAGCAGCTTAGCGTCGTCGGGGGATGGGGGCTACACCTTC.

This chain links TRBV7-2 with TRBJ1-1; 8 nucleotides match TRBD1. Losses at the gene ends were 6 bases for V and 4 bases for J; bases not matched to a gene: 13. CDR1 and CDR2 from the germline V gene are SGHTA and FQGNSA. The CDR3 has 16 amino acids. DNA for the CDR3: TGTGCCAGCAGTCTAGCATCCAGGGGGCGAAGCACTGAAGCTTTCTTT. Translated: CASSLASRGRSTEAFF. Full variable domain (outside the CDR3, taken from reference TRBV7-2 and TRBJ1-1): GAGVSQSPSNKVTEKGKDVELRCDPISGHTALYWYRQSLGQGLEFLIYFQGNSAPDKSGLPSDRFSAERTGGSVSTLTIQRTQQEDSAVYLCASSLASRGRSTEAFFGQGTRLTVV.

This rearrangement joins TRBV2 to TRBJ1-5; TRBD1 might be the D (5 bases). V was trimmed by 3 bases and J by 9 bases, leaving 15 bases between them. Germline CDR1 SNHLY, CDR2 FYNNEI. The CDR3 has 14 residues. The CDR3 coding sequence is TGTGCCAGCAGTGACGGGACGGTCGTTTTGCCCCAGCATTTT. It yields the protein CASSDGTVVLPQHF.

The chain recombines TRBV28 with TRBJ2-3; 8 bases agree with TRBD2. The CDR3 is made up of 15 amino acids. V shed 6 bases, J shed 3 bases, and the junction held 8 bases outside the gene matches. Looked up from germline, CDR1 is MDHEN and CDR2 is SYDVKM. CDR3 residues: CASSRLAGGTDTQYF. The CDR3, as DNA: TGTGCCAGCAGCCGTCTAGCGGGTGGTACAGATACGCAGTATTTT.

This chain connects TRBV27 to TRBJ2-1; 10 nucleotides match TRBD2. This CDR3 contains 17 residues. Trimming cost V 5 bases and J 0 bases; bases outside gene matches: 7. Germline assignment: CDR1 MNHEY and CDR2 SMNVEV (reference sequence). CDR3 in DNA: TGTGCCAGCAGTACAAGGACTAGCGGAATCTCCTACAATGAGCAGTTCTTC. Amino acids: CASSTRTSGISYNEQFF.

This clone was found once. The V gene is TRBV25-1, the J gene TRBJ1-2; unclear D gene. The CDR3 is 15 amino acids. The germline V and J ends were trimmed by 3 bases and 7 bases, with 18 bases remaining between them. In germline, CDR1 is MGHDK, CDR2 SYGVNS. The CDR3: CASSDFPRLEVGYTF. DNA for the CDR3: TGTGCCAGCAGTGACTTTCCCCGATTGGAGGTTGGCTACACCTTC.

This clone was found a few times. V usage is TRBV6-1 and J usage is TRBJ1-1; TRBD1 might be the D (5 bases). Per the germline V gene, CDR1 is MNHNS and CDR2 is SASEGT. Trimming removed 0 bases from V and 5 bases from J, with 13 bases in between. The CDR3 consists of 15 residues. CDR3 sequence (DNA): TGTGCCAGCAGTGAAGCGGGGGGTTCTGGGACTGAAGCTTTCTTT. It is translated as CASSEAGGSGTEAFF.

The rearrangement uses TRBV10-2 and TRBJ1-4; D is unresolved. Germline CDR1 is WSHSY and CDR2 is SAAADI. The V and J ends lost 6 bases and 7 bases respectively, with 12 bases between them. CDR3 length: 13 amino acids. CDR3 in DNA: TGCGCCAGCAGACGAGATGGGAGTGAAAAACTGTTTTTT. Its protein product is CASRRDGSEKLFF.

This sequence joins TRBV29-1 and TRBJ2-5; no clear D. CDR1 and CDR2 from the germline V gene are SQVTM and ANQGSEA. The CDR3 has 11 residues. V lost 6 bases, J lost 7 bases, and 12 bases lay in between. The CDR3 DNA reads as TGCAGCGTCCGAATCGCAGGGACCCAGTACTTC. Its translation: CSVRIAGTQYF.

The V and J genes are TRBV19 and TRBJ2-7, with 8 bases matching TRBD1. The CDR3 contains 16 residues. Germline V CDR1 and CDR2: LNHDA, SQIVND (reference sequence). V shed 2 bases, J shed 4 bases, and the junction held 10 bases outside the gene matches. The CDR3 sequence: CASSILSTGEKYEQYF. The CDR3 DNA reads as TGTGCCAGTAGTATACTTTCGACAGGGGAGAAGTACGAGCAGTACTTC.

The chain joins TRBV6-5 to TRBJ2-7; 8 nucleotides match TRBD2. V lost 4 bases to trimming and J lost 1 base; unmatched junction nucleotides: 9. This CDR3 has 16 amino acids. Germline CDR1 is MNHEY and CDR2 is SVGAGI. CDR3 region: CASSSPGGRLSYEQYF. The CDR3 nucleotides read TGTGCCAGCAGTTCACCCGGCGGGAGGTTATCCTACGAGCAGTACTTC.

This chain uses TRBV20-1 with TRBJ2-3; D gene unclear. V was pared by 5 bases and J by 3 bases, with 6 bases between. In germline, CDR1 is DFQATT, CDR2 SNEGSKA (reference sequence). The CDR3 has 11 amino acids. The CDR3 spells CSAEQTDTQYF. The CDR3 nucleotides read TGCAGTGCTGAGCAGACAGATACGCAGTATTTT.

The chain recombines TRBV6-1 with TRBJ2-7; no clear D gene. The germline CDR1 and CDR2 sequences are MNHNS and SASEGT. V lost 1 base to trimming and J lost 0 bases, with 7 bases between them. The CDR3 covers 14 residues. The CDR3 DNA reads TGTGCCAGCAGTGAAGGGCCTAGCTCCTACGAGCAGTACTTC. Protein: CASSEGPSSYEQYF.

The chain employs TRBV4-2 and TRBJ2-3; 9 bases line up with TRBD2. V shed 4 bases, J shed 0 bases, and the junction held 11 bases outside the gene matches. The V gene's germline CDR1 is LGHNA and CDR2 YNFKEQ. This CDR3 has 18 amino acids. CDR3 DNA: TGTGCCAGCAGCCGATCTAGCGGGGACCTATTAAGCACAGATACGCAGTATTTT. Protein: CASSRSSGDLLSTDTQYF.

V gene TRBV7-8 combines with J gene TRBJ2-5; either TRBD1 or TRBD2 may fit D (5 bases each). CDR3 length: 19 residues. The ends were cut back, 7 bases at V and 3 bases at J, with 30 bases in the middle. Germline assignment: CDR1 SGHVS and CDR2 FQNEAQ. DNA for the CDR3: TGTGCCAGCATCGTAAAGCGAGGGGTTATTTCAGGCGACAAAGAGACCCAGTACTTC. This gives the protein CASIVKRGVISGDKETQYF.

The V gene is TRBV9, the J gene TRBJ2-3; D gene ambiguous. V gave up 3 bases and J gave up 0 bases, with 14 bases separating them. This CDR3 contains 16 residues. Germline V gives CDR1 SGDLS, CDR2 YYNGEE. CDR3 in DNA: TGTGCCAGCAGCGCCTACAGATATTCTAGCACAGATACGCAGTATTTT. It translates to CASSAYRYSSTDTQYF.

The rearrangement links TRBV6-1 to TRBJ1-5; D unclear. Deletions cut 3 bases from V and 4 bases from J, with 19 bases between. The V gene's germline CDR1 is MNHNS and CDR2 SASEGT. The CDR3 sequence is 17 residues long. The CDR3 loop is CASSDRFSGFGNQPQHF. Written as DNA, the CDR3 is TGTGCCAGCAGTGATCGATTTTCCGGGTTCGGAAATCAGCCCCAGCATTTT.

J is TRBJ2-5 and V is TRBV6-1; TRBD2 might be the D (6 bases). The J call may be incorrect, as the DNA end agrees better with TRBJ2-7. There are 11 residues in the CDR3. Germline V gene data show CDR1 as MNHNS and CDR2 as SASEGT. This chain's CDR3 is CASSARGEQYF. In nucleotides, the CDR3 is TGTGCCAGCAGTGCGCGGGGCGAGCAGTACTTC.

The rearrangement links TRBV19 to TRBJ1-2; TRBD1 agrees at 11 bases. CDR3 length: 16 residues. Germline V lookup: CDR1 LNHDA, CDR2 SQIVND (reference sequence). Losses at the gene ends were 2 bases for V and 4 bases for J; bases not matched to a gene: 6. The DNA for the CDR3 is TGTGCCAGTAGTATATTGAGGACAGGGGGCCGCTATGGCTACACCTTC. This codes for CASSILRTGGRYGYTF. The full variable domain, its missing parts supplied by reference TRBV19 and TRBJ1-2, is DGGITQSPKYLFRKEGQNVTLSCEQNLNHDAMYWYRQDPGQGLRLIYYSQIVNDFQKGDIAEGYSVSREKKESFPLTVTSAQKNPTAFYLCASSILRTGGRYGYTFGSGTRLTVV.

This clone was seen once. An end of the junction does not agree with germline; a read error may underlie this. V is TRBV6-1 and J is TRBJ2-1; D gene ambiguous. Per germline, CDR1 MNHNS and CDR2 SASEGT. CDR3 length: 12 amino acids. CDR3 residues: CTSSISYNEQFF. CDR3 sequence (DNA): TGCACCTCTAGTATATCCTACAATGAGCAGTTCTTC.

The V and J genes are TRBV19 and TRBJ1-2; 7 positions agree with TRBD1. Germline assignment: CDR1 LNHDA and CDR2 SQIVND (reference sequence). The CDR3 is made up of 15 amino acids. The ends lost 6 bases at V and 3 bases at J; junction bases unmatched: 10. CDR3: CASSPLDRVDYGYTF. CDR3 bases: TGTGCCAGTAGCCCTCTCGACAGGGTCGACTATGGCTACACCTTC.

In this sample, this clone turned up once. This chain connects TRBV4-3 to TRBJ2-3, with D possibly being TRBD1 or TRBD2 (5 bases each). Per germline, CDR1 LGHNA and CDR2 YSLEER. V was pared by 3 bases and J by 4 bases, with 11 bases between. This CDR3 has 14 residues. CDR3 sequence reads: CASSHRGVADTQYF. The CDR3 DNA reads TGCGCCAGCAGCCATAGGGGAGTGGCAGATACGCAGTATTTT.

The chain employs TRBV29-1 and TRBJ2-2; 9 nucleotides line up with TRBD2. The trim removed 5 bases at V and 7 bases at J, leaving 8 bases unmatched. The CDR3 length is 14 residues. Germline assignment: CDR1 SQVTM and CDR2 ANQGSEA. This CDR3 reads CSVSWPSGVGELFF. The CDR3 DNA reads TGCAGCGTTTCGTGGCCTAGCGGGGTCGGGGAGCTGTTTTTT.

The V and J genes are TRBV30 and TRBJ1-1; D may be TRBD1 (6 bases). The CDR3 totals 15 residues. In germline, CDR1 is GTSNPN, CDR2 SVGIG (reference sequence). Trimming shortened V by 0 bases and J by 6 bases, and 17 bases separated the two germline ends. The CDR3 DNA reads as TGTGCCTGGAGTGTACAACGGAGCGGGGGCGCTGAAGCTTTCTTT. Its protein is CAWSVQRSGGAEAFF.

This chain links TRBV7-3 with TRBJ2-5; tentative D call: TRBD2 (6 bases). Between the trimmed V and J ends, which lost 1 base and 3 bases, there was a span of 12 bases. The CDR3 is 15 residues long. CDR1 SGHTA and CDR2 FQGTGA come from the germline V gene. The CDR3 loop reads CASSLSWGDEETQYF. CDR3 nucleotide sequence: TGTGCCAGCAGCTTAAGTTGGGGGGACGAAGAGACCCAGTACTTC.

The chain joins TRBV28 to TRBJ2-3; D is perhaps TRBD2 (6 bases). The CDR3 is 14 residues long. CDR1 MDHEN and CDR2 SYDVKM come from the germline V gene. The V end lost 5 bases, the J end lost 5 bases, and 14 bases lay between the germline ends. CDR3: CASSPWRGRDTQYF. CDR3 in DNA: TGTGCCAGCAGTCCCTGGCGGGGACGAGATACGCAGTATTTT.